This TCR beta chain was obtained from a study of OX40 agonist ivuxolimab in advanced cancers. For the study at large: Ivuxolimab is an agonistic anti-OX40 (CD134) antibody, and patients were treated with it. Study findings and constraints: CD8+ T cells were the subset that, on average, had more expanded clones than CD4+. Researchers did not establish what antigens the expanded peripheral T cells target.

Germline CDR1 reads SGHVS; CDR2 reads FQNEAQ. The CDR3 is 13 residues long. Trimming stripped 4 bases from V and 2 bases from J, with 8 bases between. Drawing of blood for sampling happened at baseline, at cycle 4 day 1, and at cycle 7 day 1. Sequenced by immunoSEQ multiplex PCR; TCRdb stores in-frame clones only, minus some. The profile shows 150,000 to 190,000 clones, approximately 94% of them singletons. For this clone: The antigen is not known.

This chain joins TRBV7-8 and TRBJ1-1; no definite D call. The TCR comes from an adult with an advanced solid tumor such as melanoma, head and neck, liver or kidney cancer. The source material was CD4+ or CD8+ T cells sorted from blood, sampled in a trial of the OX40 agonist ivuxolimab. Here the CDR3 DNA reads TGTGCCAGCAGCTCGAGACGAAACACTGAAGCTTTCTTT. This sequence encodes CASSSRRNTEAFF.